This TCR beta chain was sequenced in a study of blood T cell repertoires in COVID-19. The ends were cut back, 6 bases at V and 1 base at J, with 12 bases in the middle. CDR1 SNHLY and CDR2 FYNNEI come from the germline V gene. The CDR3 spans 14 residues. Data came from immunoSEQ multiplex PCR; TCRdb stores just in-frame clones and leaves some out. In the table there are hundreds of thousands of clones, 75% to 90% of which are singletons. The sequencing input was PBMCs or T cells enriched from blood (not recorded which). The receptor comes from a woman aged 18-30 years who had recovered from COVID-19. This chain links TRBV2 with TRBJ1-1, with D unresolved. CDR3 coding DNA: TGTGCCAGCAGGGGCCGGGGAGCGAACACTGAAGCTTTCTTT. Amino acid sequence: CASRGRGANTEAFF.